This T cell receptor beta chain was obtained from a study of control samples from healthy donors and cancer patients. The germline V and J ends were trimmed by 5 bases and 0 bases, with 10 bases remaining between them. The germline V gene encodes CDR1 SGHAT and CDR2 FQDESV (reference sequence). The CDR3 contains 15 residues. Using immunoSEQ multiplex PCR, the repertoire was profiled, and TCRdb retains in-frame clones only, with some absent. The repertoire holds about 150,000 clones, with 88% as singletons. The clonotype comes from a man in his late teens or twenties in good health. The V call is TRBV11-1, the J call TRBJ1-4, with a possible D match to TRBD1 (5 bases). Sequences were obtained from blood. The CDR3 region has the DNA TGTGCCAGCAGCAGGGACTTTGCAACTAATGAAAAACTGTTTTTT. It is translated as CASSRDFATNEKLFF.